The T cell receptor beta chain described here comes from a study of blood T cell repertoires in COVID-19. Study context: Acute-phase and convalescent COVID-19 samples originated in the United States, Italy and Spain.

TCRdb's copy holds only in-frame clones and misses some; the assay was immunoSEQ multiplex PCR. This table holds 350,000 to 450,000 clones, about 87% found once. Germline loops: CDR1 MNHEY, CDR2 SMNVEV (reference sequence). Germline trimming cut 6 bases from V and 1 base from J; bases unmatched to any gene: 8. The CDR3 consists of 15 residues. In its sample, this clone was seen once. The clonotype was recovered from a man aged 35 to 55 in a cohort exposed to, infected with or recovered from COVID-19 (not recorded which). Sequences were obtained from PBMCs or T cells enriched from blood (not recorded which). This sequence joins TRBV27 and TRBJ2-5; 7 bases are shared with TRBD1. The CDR3, as DNA: TGTGCCAGCAGCCGAGGGGGCGTTGTCCAAGAGACCCAGTACTTC. Translation gives CASSRGGVVQETQYF.